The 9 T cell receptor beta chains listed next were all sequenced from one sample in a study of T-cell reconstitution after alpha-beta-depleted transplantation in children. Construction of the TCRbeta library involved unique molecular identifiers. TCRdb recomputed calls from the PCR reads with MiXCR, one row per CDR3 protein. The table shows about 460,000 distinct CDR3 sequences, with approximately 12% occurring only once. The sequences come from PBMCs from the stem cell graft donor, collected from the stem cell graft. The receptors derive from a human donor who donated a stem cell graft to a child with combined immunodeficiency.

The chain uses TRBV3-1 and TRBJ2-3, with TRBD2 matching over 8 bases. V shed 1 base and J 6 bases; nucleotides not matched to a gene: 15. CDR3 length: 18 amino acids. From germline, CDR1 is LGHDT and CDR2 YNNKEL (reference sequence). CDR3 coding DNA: TGTGCCAGCAGCCAAGCAGCATACGGCGGGGGGATTGGGGATACGCAGTATTTT. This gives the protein CASSQAAYGGGIGDTQYF.

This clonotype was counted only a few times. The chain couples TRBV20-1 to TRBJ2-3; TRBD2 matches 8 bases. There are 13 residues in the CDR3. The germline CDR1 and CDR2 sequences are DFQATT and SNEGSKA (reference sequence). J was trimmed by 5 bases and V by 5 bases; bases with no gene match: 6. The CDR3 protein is CSARAGGRDTQYF. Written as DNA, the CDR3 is TGCAGTGCTCGGGCGGGAGGAAGAGATACGCAGTATTTT.

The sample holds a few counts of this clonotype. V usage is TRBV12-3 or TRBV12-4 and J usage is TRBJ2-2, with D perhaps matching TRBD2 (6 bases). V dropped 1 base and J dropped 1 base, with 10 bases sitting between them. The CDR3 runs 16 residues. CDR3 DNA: TGTGCCAGCAGTTTAGAGGACGGGAGGAACACCGGGGAGCTGTTTTTT. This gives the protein CASSLEDGRNTGELFF.

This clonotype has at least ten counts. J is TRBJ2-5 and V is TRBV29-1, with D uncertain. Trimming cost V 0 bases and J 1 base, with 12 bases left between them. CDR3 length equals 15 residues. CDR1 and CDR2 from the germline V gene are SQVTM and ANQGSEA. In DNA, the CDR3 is TGCAGCGTTGAAGATTATTGGCAGGCCCAAGAGACCCAGTACTTC. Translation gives CSVEDYWQAQETQYF.

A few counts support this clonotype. CDR3 in amino acids: CASSRPGTGNTEAFF. The CDR3 DNA sequence: TGTGCCAGCAGCCGCCCGGGGACAGGTAACACTGAAGCTTTCTTT. The rearrangement joins TRBV11-2 to TRBJ1-1; the match to TRBD1 covers 8 bases. J lost 2 bases, V lost 5 bases, and 7 bases had no gene match. Germline CDR1 SGHAT, CDR2 FQNNGV. This CDR3 spans 15 amino acids.

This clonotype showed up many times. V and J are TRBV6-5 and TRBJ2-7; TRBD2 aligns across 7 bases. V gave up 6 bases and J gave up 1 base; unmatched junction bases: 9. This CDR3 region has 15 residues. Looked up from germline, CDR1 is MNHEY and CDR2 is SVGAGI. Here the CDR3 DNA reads TGTGCCAGCAGCCTTTTGGGAGGGCGTTCCTACGAGCAGTACTTC. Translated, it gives CASSLLGGRSYEQYF.

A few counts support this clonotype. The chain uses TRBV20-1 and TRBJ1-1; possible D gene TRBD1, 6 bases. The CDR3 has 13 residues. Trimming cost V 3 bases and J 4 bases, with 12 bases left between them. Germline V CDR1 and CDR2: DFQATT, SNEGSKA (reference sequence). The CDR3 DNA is TGCAGTGCTAGGGGGGCGCGGGGCACTGAAGCTTTCTTT. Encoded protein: CSARGARGTEAFF.

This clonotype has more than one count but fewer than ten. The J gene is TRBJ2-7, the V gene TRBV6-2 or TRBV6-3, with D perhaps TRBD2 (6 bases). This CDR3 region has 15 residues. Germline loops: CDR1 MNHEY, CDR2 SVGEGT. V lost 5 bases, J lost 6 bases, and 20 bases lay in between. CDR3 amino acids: CASSTAGTPASEQYF. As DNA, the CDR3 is TGTGCCAGCAGTACGGCCGGGACTCCCGCGTCCGAGCAGTACTTC.

This CDR3 is CASSFNAMEKLFF. Here the CDR3 DNA reads TGTGCCAGCAGTTTTAATGCAATGGAAAAACTGTTTTTT. The rearrangement uses TRBV12-3 or TRBV12-4 and TRBJ1-4; D unresolved. The CDR3 runs 13 residues. V lost 3 bases, J lost 8 bases, and 10 bases lay in between.